This is a list of T cell receptor beta chains from one sample in a study of blood T cell repertoires in COVID-19. Assay: immunoSEQ multiplex PCR; the TCRdb copy retains only in-frame clones and omits some. The table records 50,000 to 70,000 clones, over 75% of them present only once. The material sequenced was peripheral blood. The origin of the receptors is an elderly woman with active COVID-19. Each CDR3 is given with its conserved first and last residue. D genes are given only for firm matches. Rows give clone size only sometimes, using once, few, many, or a class for an expanded clone.

clone_size	v_call	j_call	d_call	cdr3_nt	cdr3_aa
NA	TRBV28	TRBJ1-5	TRBD1	TGTGCCAGCAGTGGGACAGACAATCAGCCCCAGCATTTT	CASSGTDNQPQHF
NA	TRBV2	TRBJ1-3	TRBD1	TGTGCCAGCCGTTCCCAGGGGGCAGACACCATATATTTT	CASRSQGADTIYF
NA	TRBV6-1	TRBJ1-6	TRBD1	TGTGCCAGCAGTGAAGCCCCAGGGGGACAGAGAAGCTCCTATAATTCACCCCTCCACTTT	CASSEAPGGQRSSYNSPLHF
NA	TRBV6-5	TRBJ2-1	NA	TGTGCCAGCGAGTTCATAAAAGCCTCAAACAATGAGCAGTTCTTC	CASEFIKASNNEQFF
NA	TRBV28	TRBJ1-6	TRBD1	TGTGCCAGCAGGACAAACGACAGGGGGCTGGATTCACCCCTCCACTTT	CASRTNDRGLDSPLHF
NA	TRBV6-5	TRBJ1-2	NA	TGTGCCAGCAGTTACTCTTACAGGGCCTTGGATGGCTACACCTTC	CASSYSYRALDGYTF
once	TRBV23-1	TRBJ2-3	TRBD2	TGCGCCAGCAGAAGACTAGCGGGGGGGCCAAAGGAAAATACGCAGTATTTT	CASRRLAGGPKENTQYF
NA	TRBV6-5	TRBJ2-7	TRBD1	TGTGCCATCGTCCGGGACAGGGTCAACGAGCAGTACTTC	CAIVRDRVNEQYF
NA	TRBV28	TRBJ2-1	TRBD1	TGTGCCAGCAGTTTCCGGGGACAGTATGAGCAGTTCTTC	CASSFRGQYEQFF
NA	TRBV5-1	TRBJ1-1	NA	TGCGCCAGCAGCTTGACAGCGAACACTGAAGCTTTCTTT	CASSLTANTEAFF
NA	TRBV19	TRBJ1-4	TRBD1	TGTGCCAGTAGACCCGGGACAGTTCCTGAAAAACTGTTTTTT	CASRPGTVPEKLFF
NA	TRBV5-1	TRBJ2-7	TRBD2	TGCGCCAGCAGCTTGGAAGCGGGAGTGCGAGAGCAGTACTTC	CASSLEAGVREQYF
NA	TRBV4-1	TRBJ2-1	TRBD2	TGCGCCAGCAGCCAAGATACTAGCGGGAGTTCTAATCCTGAGCAGTTCTTC	CASSQDTSGSSNPEQFF